This T cell receptor (beta chain) originates from a study of blood T cell repertoires in COVID-19. At the level of the study: PBMCs, B-cell-depleted T cells, or T cells provided the cDNA or gDNA that made up the material.

Methods used by the authors: Amplification of reference gene primers was used by the study to estimate nucleated cell counts. TCRdb's copy holds only in-frame clones and misses some; the assay was immunoSEQ multiplex PCR. The DNA was the basis for D and trimming; V, J and clone size are from that table. The data hold 150,000 to 200,000 clones, with about 81% observed a single time. Germline V gene lookup returns CDR1 MDHEN and CDR2 SYDVKM. The CDR3 is 13 amino acids. V gave up 4 bases and J gave up 7 bases, with 11 bases separating them. The chain carries TRBV28 and TRBJ1-5; maybe TRBD1 (6 bases). The source is an elderly woman with COVID-19, enrolled during active disease. Sequenced: peripheral blood. CDR3 protein: CASSSTGSQPQHF. In nucleotides, the CDR3 is TGTGCCAGCAGTTCAACAGGGTCCCAGCCCCAGCATTTT.